This T cell receptor beta chain came from a study of blood T cell repertoires in COVID-19. There are a few counts of this clone. Per the authors' pipeline: Nucleated cell counts were estimated from reference gene primer amplification. Produced via immunoSEQ multiplex PCR; TCRdb's table is partial and in-frame only. V, J and clone size are taken as reported in that table, and D and trimming were inferred from the DNA itself. The sample carries roughly 180,000 clones, 94% recorded once. Followed over time, Seattle patients had been enrolled while infection was active. This TCR was recovered from a man aged 25 to 45 with COVID-19, enrolled during active disease. Sequences were obtained from peripheral blood.

As DNA, the CDR3 is TGTGCAAGTCGCTTAATATATCGTCCAGGGTTTAATCAGCCCCAGCATTTT. It yields the protein CASRLIYRPGFNQPQHF. This sequence joins TRBV12-2 and TRBJ1-5; the DNA was not compared with TRBD1, the D call given in the table. TRBV12-2 is annotated as a pseudogene. The CDR3 spans 17 residues.